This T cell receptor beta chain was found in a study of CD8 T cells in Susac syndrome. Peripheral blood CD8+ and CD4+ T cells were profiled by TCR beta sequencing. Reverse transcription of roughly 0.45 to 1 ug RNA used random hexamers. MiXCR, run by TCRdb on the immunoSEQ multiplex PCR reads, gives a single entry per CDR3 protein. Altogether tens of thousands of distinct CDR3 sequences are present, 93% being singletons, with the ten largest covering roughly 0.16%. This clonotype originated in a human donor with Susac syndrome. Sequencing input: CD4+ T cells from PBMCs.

The CDR3 sequence is CASSRDTVNYGYTF. In DNA, the CDR3 is TGTGCCAGTAGTCGGGACACCGTTAACTATGGCTACACCTTC. This rearrangement joins TRBV19 to TRBJ1-2; tentative D call: TRBD1 (6 bases). V was cut by 5 bases and J by 1 base, with 11 bases left in between. The germline CDR1 and CDR2 sequences are LNHDA and SQIVND (reference sequence). The CDR3 totals 14 residues.